Presented here are 23 T cell receptor beta chains from one specimen sequenced in a study of CD8+ T cells in alopecia areata (dated by TCRdb to the late 2010s). Library preparation was by the immunoSEQ multiplex PCR assay. For TCR sequencing, RNA was extracted from every sample and reverse transcribed into cDNA to serve as template. TCRdb mirrors the immuneACCESS table, restricted to in-frame sequences. Some clones are absent from its copies; in checked studies, under half trace to an unresolved V gene, and the reason for the others is unknown. The sample records 150,000 to 250,000 clones, approximately 56% of which are singletons. In total, the top ten clones hold around 3.2% of the sample. What the time point label conveys for this sample: around 28 days on oral tofacitinib. The treatment or condition label, read with the paper, signifies: oral pan-JAK inhibitor, 5-10 mg twice daily. Sequenced material: CD4+ T cells sorted from blood, taken at week 4, from a patient treated with tofacitinib. The source of these receptors is a human donor with alopecia areata.

The J gene is TRBJ1-2, the V gene TRBV30; weak D call: TRBD1 (5 bases). The germline gives CDR1 GTSNPN, CDR2 SVGIG (reference sequence). The germline V and J ends were trimmed by 0 bases and 8 bases, with 16 bases remaining between them. The length of the CDR3 is 14 residues. CDR3 nucleotides: TGTGCCTGGAGTGTTACCCGGGGCGCGACCGGCTACACCTTC. It encodes CAWSVTRGATGYTF. The entire variable domain, with the rest obtained from reference TRBV30 and TRBJ1-2, is as follows: SQTIHQWPATLVQPVGSPLSLECTVEGTSNPNLYWYRQAAGRGLQLLFYSVGIGQISSEVPQNLSASRPQDRQFILSSKKLLLSDSGFYLCAWSVTRGATGYTFGSGTRLTVV.

This clone was found a few times. CDR3 in amino acids: CASSLGQFQETQYF. The CDR3 nucleotides read TGTGCCAGCAGCTTGGGACAGTTCCAAGAGACCCAGTACTTC. The rearrangement links TRBV11-2 to TRBJ2-5; 7 bases are a match to TRBD1. CDR3 length equals 14 residues. The J segment lost 1 base and the V segment lost 3 bases, leaving 2 bases of the junction unmatched. Germline V CDR1 and CDR2: SGHAT, FQNNGV.

With regard to this clone: The identical CDR3 is also encoded by other nucleotide sequences in the sample. The J gene is TRBJ2-3, the V gene TRBV5-4; D gene ambiguous. CDR1 and CDR2 (germline): SGHNT, YYREEE (reference sequence). CDR3 length: 13 residues. Between the trimmed V and J ends, which lost 0 bases and 1 base, there was a span of 3 bases. DNA for the CDR3: TGTGCCAGCAGCTTGGAAGGCACAGATACGCAGTATTTT. It is translated as CASSLEGTDTQYF.

The V gene is TRBV29-1, the J gene TRBJ2-7; tentative D call: TRBD2 (6 bases). The CDR3 sequence is 13 residues long. V lost 3 bases and J lost 6, with 15 bases in between. Germline loops: CDR1 SQVTM, CDR2 ANQGSEA. CDR3 bases: TGCAGCGTTGATCTCAGCCCCGGGAGCGAGCAGTACTTC. Translation gives CSVDLSPGSEQYF.

To note about this clone: The same CDR3 can be traced to other DNA sequences in this sample. Here the CDR3 reads CAWSEDTQYF. The CDR3, as DNA: TGTGCCTGGAGCGAAGATACGCAGTATTTT. The chain joins TRBV30 to TRBJ2-3, with D unresolved. From germline, CDR1 is GTSNPN and CDR2 SVGIG (reference sequence). The germline V and J ends were trimmed by 3 bases and 5 bases, with 3 bases remaining between them. The CDR3 covers 10 residues. Combining the CDR3 with reference TRBV30 and TRBJ2-3 gives the whole variable domain SQTIHQWPATLVQPVGSPLSLECTVEGTSNPNLYWYRQAAGRGLQLLFYSVGIGQISSEVPQNLSASRPQDRQFILSSKKLLLSDSGFYLCAWSEDTQYFGPGTRLTVL.

CDR3 DNA sequence: TGCAGCGTTGTGGGCCAGAACACTGAAGCTTTCTTT. This translates into CSVVGQNTEAFF. The chain is built from TRBV29-1 and TRBJ1-1, with no clear D. V gave up 4 bases and J gave up 1 base, with 7 bases separating them. Germline CDR1 is SQVTM and CDR2 is ANQGSEA. The CDR3 contains 12 residues.

This clone occurred once. The chain recombines TRBV4-1 with TRBJ1-1; 8 positions match TRBD1. Germline CDR1 and CDR2: MGHRA and YSYEKL. CDR3 length: 15 residues. V trimming: 4 bases; J trimming: 3 bases; junction bases outside the gene matches: 7. CDR3 coding DNA: TGCGCCAGCAGCCCCCCGGGGGACAGGCACACTGAAGCTTTCTTT. It codes for CASSPPGDRHTEAFF.

The rearrangement uses TRBV28 and TRBJ2-3; 9 bases are shared with TRBD2. The germline gives CDR1 MDHEN, CDR2 SYDVKM. The CDR3 consists of 15 residues. Trimming took 2 bases from V and 2 from J; bases not matched to a gene: 2. The DNA of the CDR3 is TGTGCCAGCAGTTTAGCGGGGGGGATCACAGATACGCAGTATTTT. Its translation is CASSLAGGITDTQYF.

This clone has only one observation. This rearrangement joins TRBV9 to TRBJ2-1; TRBD2 agrees at 10 bases. The CDR3 is 15 residues long. Trimming cost V 0 bases and J 8 bases; bases outside gene matches: 5. Germline CDR1 and CDR2: SGDLS and YYNGEE. The CDR3 nucleotides are TGTGCCAGCAGCGTAGCTGGAGCGGGGGGGCATGAGCAGTTCTTC. Amino acids: CASSVAGAGGHEQFF. Using reference TRBV9 and TRBJ2-1 for the parts outside the CDR3, the full variable domain is DSGVTQTPKHLITATGQRVTLRCSPRSGDLSVYWYQQSLDQGLQFLIQYYNGEERAKGNILERFSAQQFPDLHSELNLSSLELGDSALYFCASSVAGAGGHEQFFGPGTRLTVL.

Concerning this clone: A junction end diverges from the germline sequence, so it may reflect a read error. The chain uses TRBV30 and TRBJ1-2; D perhaps matches TRBD1 (5 bases). The length of the CDR3 is 11 residues. The germline CDR1 and CDR2 sequences are GTSNPN and SVGIG (reference sequence). CDR3 DNA: TGTGCCTGGAGTGTTTATGGGACGCAGAACTTC. Its protein product is CAWSVYGTQNF. The variable domain in full, with the rest retrieved from reference TRBV30 and TRBJ1-2, is SQTIHQWPATLVQPVGSPLSLECTVEGTSNPNLYWYRQAAGRGLQLLFYSVGIGQISSEVPQNLSASRPQDRQFILSSKKLLLSDSGFYLCAWSVYGTQNFGSGTRLTVV.

The rearrangement joins TRBV30 to TRBJ1-2, with a possible D match to TRBD1 (6 bases). V was trimmed by 1 base and J by 14 bases, leaving 20 bases between them. Germline CDR1 GTSNPN, CDR2 SVGIG (reference sequence). The CDR3 loop spans 13 amino acids. The CDR3 bases are TGTGCCTGGAGTGCCCTCCCCAGACAGGCGGATACCTTC. Amino acid sequence: CAWSALPRQADTF. The full variable domain, rest sourced from reference TRBV30 and TRBJ1-2, is SQTIHQWPATLVQPVGSPLSLECTVEGTSNPNLYWYRQAAGRGLQLLFYSVGIGQISSEVPQNLSASRPQDRQFILSSKKLLLSDSGFYLCAWSALPRQADTFGSGTRLTVV.

The chain has TRBV6-5 and TRBJ1-1; tentative D call: TRBD1 (5 bases). Germline V CDR1 and CDR2: MNHEY, SVGAGI. V was cut by 2 bases and J by 3 bases, with 13 bases left in between. CDR3 length: 15 residues. The CDR3 DNA reads as TGTGCCAGCAGTTACGTATCTGGGGCGGACACTGAAGCTTTCTTT. Amino acids: CASSYVSGADTEAFF.

V gene TRBV15 combines with J gene TRBJ2-5; a weak D match, TRBD1 (6 bases). This CDR3 spans 15 amino acids. The V gene lost 0 bases and the J gene lost 3 bases, with 11 bases spanning the gap. Germline V gene lookup returns CDR1 LNHNV and CDR2 YYDKDF (reference sequence). The CDR3 nucleotides are TGTGCCACCAGCAGAGATGCAGGGGTGGAAGAGACCCAGTACTTC. Protein sequence: CATSRDAGVEETQYF.

The chain is built from TRBV5-6 and TRBJ1-1; D is uncertain. CDR3 length: 13 residues. V was shortened by 4 bases and J by 4 bases, with 11 bases between the two germline ends. Germline V CDR1 and CDR2: SGHDT, YYEEEE. Here the CDR3 reads CASSGEFGTEAFF. The CDR3 DNA follows: TGTGCCAGCAGCGGTGAGTTCGGCACTGAAGCTTTCTTT.

The chain links TRBV29-1 to TRBJ2-2; D gene ambiguous. This CDR3 has 10 amino acids. The germline V gene encodes CDR1 SQVTM and CDR2 ANQGSEA. V dropped 2 bases and J dropped 8 bases, with 3 bases sitting between them. The CDR3 coding sequence is TGCAGCGTTGAAAAGGGGGAGCTGTTTTTT. It is translated as CSVEKGELFF.

This sequence joins TRBV30 and TRBJ2-3; D not resolved. V lost 2 bases to trimming and J lost 9 bases, with 9 bases between them. This CDR3 region has 11 residues. Germline V gene data show CDR1 as GTSNPN and CDR2 as SVGIG (reference sequence). CDR3 loop: CAWSRRLTQYF. CDR3 nucleotides: TGTGCCTGGAGTCGCCGTCTGACGCAGTATTTT.

The CDR3 DNA is TGCAGCGTTGGTTTGGGGACAGGGCCTGGTCAGCCCCAGCATTTT. This gives the protein CSVGLGTGPGQPQHF. The chain uses TRBV29-1 and TRBJ1-5, with 9 bases that match TRBD1. There are 15 residues in the CDR3. Germline values: CDR1 SQVTM, CDR2 ANQGSEA. V trimming: 4 bases; J trimming: 6 bases; junction bases outside the gene matches: 10.

The chain couples TRBV29-1 to TRBJ2-4, with TRBD1 matching 9 bases. J gave up 3 bases and V 4 bases, and 4 bases lay outside the gene matches. Looked up from germline, CDR1 is SQVTM and CDR2 is ANQGSEA. The CDR3 covers 14 residues. The CDR3 loop reads CSVAQGAGKNIQYF. For the CDR3, the DNA is TGCAGCGTTGCACAGGGGGCCGGCAAAAACATTCAGTACTTC.

J is TRBJ1-4 and V is TRBV29-1; D remains ambiguous. V lost 4 bases to trimming and J lost 8 bases, with 20 bases between them. The CDR3 covers 15 residues. The V gene's germline CDR1 is SQVTM and CDR2 ANQGSEA. CDR3 nucleotide sequence: TGCAGCGTTGGGTTCGTGGGCATGCGAGGAGAAAAACTGTTTTTT. It yields the protein CSVGFVGMRGEKLFF.

This clone has only one observation. The chain employs TRBV5-4 and TRBJ2-3, with D hard to call. The CDR3 runs to 12 residues. The V gene's germline CDR1 is SGHNT and CDR2 YYREEE (reference sequence). V lost 2 bases and J lost 4, with 5 bases in between. The CDR3 loop is CASSFRSDTQYF. In DNA form, the CDR3 reads TGTGCCAGCAGCTTCAGGTCAGATACGCAGTATTTT.

This clone was counted a few times. V and J are TRBV27 and TRBJ1-5; D uncertain. V lost 3 bases and J lost 10, with 7 bases in between. CDR3 length equals 11 residues. The germline CDR1 and CDR2 sequences are MNHEY and SMNVEV (reference sequence). CDR3 DNA sequence: TGTGCCAGCAGTTTCCCGCCTCCCCAGCATTTT. This codes for CASSFPPPQHF.

This chain connects TRBV29-1 to TRBJ2-5; TRBD2 matches at 7 bases. Germline trimming cut 3 bases from V and 2 bases from J; bases unmatched to any gene: 0. The CDR3 totals 12 residues. In germline, CDR1 is SQVTM, CDR2 ANQGSEA. CDR3 in amino acids: CSVEGLQETQYF. As DNA, the CDR3 is TGCAGCGTTGAGGGACTACAAGAGACCCAGTACTTC.

V and J are TRBV2 and TRBJ1-3; D is ambiguous. With 3 bases removed from V and 3 bases from J, the gap between germline ends came to 12 bases. The CDR3 consists of 15 residues. CDR1 is SNHLY and CDR2 is FYNNEI in the germline V gene. Here the CDR3 reads CASSDPPRHGNTIYF. For the CDR3, the DNA is TGTGCCAGCAGTGATCCCCCCAGACATGGAAACACCATATATTTT.